This is a list of T cell receptor beta chains from one sample in a study of blood T cells in healthy people across ages. Each CDR3 protein gets one entry after TCRdb re-called the 5' RACE reads with MiXCR. The sample consists of 800,000 to 1,000,000 distinct CDR3 sequences, roughly 48% of them appearing once. Specimen: blood. The receptors come from a man aged 25 to 40 in good health. CDR3s include the opening cysteine and the closing phenylalanine or tryptophan. The D gene is left open where the match is weak. Rows may omit the clone size; those that give it use once, few, many or a size class.

>TRBV3-1|TRBJ2-7|.|15|few
TGTGCCAGCAGCCAGACGCTGGTTTCCCATGGTGAGCAGTACTTC
CASSQTLVSHGEQYF
>TRBV20-1|TRBJ2-7|TRBD2|13|few
TGCAGTGCTATTAGCGGGGAGGCCTACGAGCAGTACTTC
CSAISGEAYEQYF
>TRBV20-1|TRBJ2-4|.|15|.
TGCAGTGTCCTCCGAGGGTCCTTAGCCAAAAACATTCAGTACTTC
CSVLRGSLAKNIQYF
>TRBV2|TRBJ2-3|.|16|.
TGTGCCAGCAGTGAAGCGGGCCGGGGCCCCACAGATACGCAGTATTTT
CASSEAGRGPTDTQYF
>TRBV7-2|TRBJ2-5|TRBD1|16|once
TGTGCCAGCAACAGAAACGGACAGGGGGCATCAGAGACCCAGTACTTC
CASNRNGQGASETQYF
>TRBV4-1|TRBJ1-1|.|14|.
TGCGCCAGCAGCCAAGATGGGGGTTGCACTGAAGCTTTCTTT
CASSQDGGCTEAFF
>TRBV25-1|TRBJ1-2|.|11|.
TGTGCCAGCAAGATAGACAGCGGCTACACCTTC
CASKIDSGYTF
>TRBV4-1|TRBJ2-3|.|16|.
TGCGCCAGCAGCCAAGGGCATCCAACTAGCACAGATACGCAGTATTTT
CASSQGHPTSTDTQYF
>TRBV27|TRBJ2-1|.|14|.
TGTGTCAGCAGTTTGATAGGTCTCTACAATGAGCAGTTCTTC
CVSSLIGLYNEQFF
>TRBV12-3/TRBV12-4|TRBJ2-7|TRBD2|15|.
TGTGCCAGCCAGGGGGGGACTAGCGGCCCCTACGAGCAGTACTTC
CASQGGTSGPYEQYF
>TRBV30|TRBJ2-3|.|16|.
TGTGCCTGGTCCCGGGAAGGGGCGTTCGGCACAGATACGCAGTATTTT
CAWSREGAFGTDTQYF
>TRBV5-1|TRBJ2-3|TRBD1|15|.
TGTGCCAGCAGCCTAGAGGGACAGCCCACAGATACGCAGTATTTT
CASSLEGQPTDTQYF
>TRBV20-1|TRBJ1-2|.|16|.
TGCAGTGCCCGAGGGAACTCGGAGTTAGCTAACTATGGCTACACCTTC
CSARGNSELANYGYTF
>TRBV5-1|TRBJ2-1|TRBD1|16|few
TGCGCCAGCACCATCCCGACAGGGGACTCCTACAATGAGCAGTTCTTC
CASTIPTGDSYNEQFF
>TRBV3-1|TRBJ2-3|.|16|many
TGTGCCAGCAGCCAAGATCTATCGGGGGCCACAGATACGCAGTATTTT
CASSQDLSGATDTQYF
>TRBV20-1|TRBJ2-5|.|15|.
TGCAGTGCTAGAGATCCCTACTCCCTAGTAGAGACCCAGTACTTC
CSARDPYSLVETQYF
>TRBV20-1|TRBJ2-3|TRBD2|15|many
TGCAGTGCTAGTGGGAGCGGGGGGGCCGGAGATACGCAGTATTTT
CSASGSGGAGDTQYF
>TRBV9|TRBJ2-3|.|16|few
TGTGCCAGCAGCCCAGATAGCGTAACTAGCACAGATACGCAGTATTTT
CASSPDSVTSTDTQYF
>TRBV6-1|TRBJ2-3|.|17|.
TGTGCCAGCAGGGGGAGGGGACAGATTGTTAGCACAGATACGCAGTATTTT
CASRGRGQIVSTDTQYF
>TRBV20-1|TRBJ2-1|.|15|many
TGCAGTGCTAGAGATGTGGGGCTGGACTACAATGAGCAGTTCTTC
CSARDVGLDYNEQFF
>TRBV6-2/TRBV6-3|TRBJ2-1|.|14|.
TGTGCCAGCAGTTACGCAGGGTTGGGCGATGAGCAGTTCTTC
CASSYAGLGDEQFF
>TRBV12-3/TRBV12-4|TRBJ2-6|.|15|.
TGTGCCAACAGGGTGGTTTCCTCTGGGGCCAACGTCCTGACTTTC
CANRVVSSGANVLTF
>TRBV24-1|TRBJ2-2|.|12|.
TGTGCCACCAGTGATTCGACCGGGGAGCTGTTTTTT
CATSDSTGELFF
>TRBV28|TRBJ2-3|.|16|.
TGTGCCAGCGGCAGAATTCCTAGGGGGAGGACAGATACGCAGTATTTT
CASGRIPRGRTDTQYF
>TRBV20-1|TRBJ1-2|.|17|.
TGCAGTGCTAGAGATCCTCAGGGAAGTCCCTCTAACTATGGCTACACCTTC
CSARDPQGSPSNYGYTF
>TRBV12-3/TRBV12-4|TRBJ2-4|.|14|.
TGTGCCAGCAGTTTGGATAAGCCCCAAAACATTCAGTACTTC
CASSLDKPQNIQYF
>TRBV20-1|TRBJ2-6|.|17|few
TGCAGTGCTAGAGATAGCCAGGTTCCCACTGGGGCCAACGTCCTGACTTTC
CSARDSQVPTGANVLTF
>TRBV28|TRBJ2-1|.|13|.
TGTGTAGCCGGAGGGGGGGCCTACAATGAGCAGTTCTTC
CVAGGGAYNEQFF
>TRBV4-2|TRBJ1-2|.|14|.
TGTGCCAGCAGCCAACCAGGGGAACTCTATGGCTACACCTTC
CASSQPGELYGYTF
>TRBV5-1|TRBJ2-7|.|13|.
TGTGCCAGCATGCCCCAAGGCTCCTACGAGCAGTACTTC
CASMPQGSYEQYF
>TRBV7-2|TRBJ2-3|.|11|many
TGTGCCAGCAGCTTGATAGATACGCAGTATTTT
CASSLIDTQYF
>TRBV7-2|TRBJ1-5|.|15|.
TGTGCCAGCAGTCGGGGGGCAGGGATTAATCAGCCCCAGCATTTT
CASSRGAGINQPQHF
>TRBV7-9|TRBJ2-5|TRBD2|14|.
TGTGCCAGCAGCCGACAACTAGCGGAAGAGACCCAGTACTTC
CASSRQLAEETQYF
>TRBV28|TRBJ2-6|.|13|.
TGTGCCAGCAGAATGCCTGGGGCCAACGTCCTGACTTTC
CASRMPGANVLTF
>TRBV21-1|TRBJ2-5|.|18|few
TGTGCCAGCGGCAGACTAGCGGGGGGGACCCGCGCGGTCGAGACCCAGTACTTC
CASGRLAGGTRAVETQYF
>TRBV28|TRBJ2-2|TRBD2|14|few
TGTGCCACGATTGGACTAGCGGGTACCGGGGAGCTGTTTTTT
CATIGLAGTGELFF
>TRBV7-9|TRBJ2-1|.|15|.
TGTGCCAGCACGTACCCGGGCGGGGACTACAATGAGCAGTTCTTC
CASTYPGGDYNEQFF
>TRBV30|TRBJ2-6|.|17|.
TGTGCCTGGAGTGTAAGGGGATCAGGGACCGGGGCCAACGTCCTGACTTTC
CAWSVRGSGTGANVLTF
>TRBV11-2|TRBJ2-5|TRBD1|18|.
TGTGCCAGCAGCTTGGAATTACCGGGACAGGGTCCGGTCGGGACCCAGTACTTC
CASSLELPGQGPVGTQYF
>TRBV6-5|TRBJ2-7|.|15|few
TGTGCCAGCAGTTTGGACTTTCCAACCTACAATGAGCAGTACTTC
CASSLDFPTYNEQYF
>TRBV12-3/TRBV12-4|TRBJ2-5|TRBD2|16|many
TGTGCCAGCAGTTTAGTGAGAAAAGGGGAGGGGGAGACCCAGTACTTC
CASSLVRKGEGETQYF
>TRBV7-9|TRBJ2-5|.|13|.
TGTGCCAGCAGCTTAAGTCAGGTTAAGGAGCAGTACTTC
CASSLSQVKEQYF
>TRBV20-1|TRBJ2-1|TRBD2|14|.
TGCAGTACAGGGGGACTAGCGGGGGATAATGAGCAGTTCTTC
CSTGGLAGDNEQFF
>TRBV4-1|TRBJ2-1|.|15|few
TGCGCCAGCAGTCTAAACAGGGCCTTGTACAATGAGCAGTTCTTC
CASSLNRALYNEQFF
>TRBV6-1|TRBJ2-1|.|14|.
TGTGCCAGCAGTGAAGCGTCCTGGGACAATGAGCAGTTCTTC
CASSEASWDNEQFF
>TRBV29-1|TRBJ2-4|.|14|many
TGCAGCGTTGCTATTCTAGGGGCCAAAAACATTCAGTACTTC
CSVAILGAKNIQYF
>TRBV5-4|TRBJ1-1|TRBD1|14|.
TGTGTCAGCAGCGTGGGACAGATGAACACTGAAGCTTTCTTT
CVSSVGQMNTEAFF
>TRBV29-1|TRBJ2-1|.|16|.
TGCAGCGTCGAAGGGGGGACGGGGCAAACCTACAATGAGCAGTTCTTC
CSVEGGTGQTYNEQFF
>TRBV5-1|TRBJ2-1|.|15|.
TGCGCCAGCAGCCGAGGAGGGGGCGCTGGAAATGAGCAGTTCTTC
CASSRGGGAGNEQFF
>TRBV4-1|TRBJ1-4|.|16|.
TGCGCCAGCAGCCAAGAAGGGCAGGGAGGATATGAAAAACTGTTTTTT
CASSQEGQGGYEKLFF
>TRBV7-9|TRBJ2-1|TRBD1|14|.
TGTGCCAGCACCGCCGCTGGGACAGGAGGGGAGCAGTTCTTC
CASTAAGTGGEQFF